Shown below are 9 T cell receptor beta chains from a single sample sequenced in a study of cytomegalovirus exposure and HLA in healthy donors. The PCR made use of 60 Vbeta and 13 Jbeta primers. Using immunoSEQ multiplex PCR, the repertoire was profiled, and TCRdb retains in-frame clones only, with some absent. Among about 100,000 clones listed, 79% were seen once. The source material was PBMCs. The receptors originated from a female donor in good health and CMV-seropositive.

This clone was seen just once. The chain couples TRBV27 to TRBJ2-7; possible D gene TRBD1, 7 bases. Looked up from germline, CDR1 is MNHEY and CDR2 is SMNVEV (reference sequence). CDR3 length: 14 residues. Trimming cost V 3 bases and J 3 bases, with 12 bases left between them. The CDR3 bases are TGTGCCAGCAGTTTTTCCAGGGGGGACTACGAGCAGTACTTC. Residues: CASSFSRGDYEQYF.

Comment on this clone: The junction departs from the called germline gene at one end, perhaps through a read error. V gene TRBV7-9 combines with J gene TRBJ1-4; 8 bases fit TRBD1. Germline V gives CDR1 SEHNR, CDR2 FQNEAQ (reference sequence). The CDR3 is 16 residues long. The CDR3 DNA sequence: TGTTCCAGCAGTTCCGGGACAGGAACAACTAATGAAAAACTGTTTTTT. It translates to CSSSSGTGTTNEKLFF.

The chain has TRBV5-8 and TRBJ2-2, with D tentatively TRBD1 (5 bases). The CDR3 is made up of 14 amino acids. Germline V gives CDR1 SGHTS, CDR2 YDEGEE. The germline V and J ends were trimmed by 6 bases and 5 bases, with 14 bases remaining between them. CDR3 residues: CASNIGARTGELFF. The DNA of the CDR3 is TGTGCCAGCAATATAGGGGCGCGGACCGGGGAGCTGTTTTTT. Using reference TRBV5-8 and TRBJ2-2 for the parts outside the CDR3, the full variable domain is EAGVTQSPTHLIKTRGQQATLRCSPISGHTSVYWYQQALGLGLQFLLWYDEGEERNRGNFPPRFSGRQFPNYSSELNVNALELEDSALYLCASNIGARTGELFFGEGSRLTVL.

CDR3 coding DNA: TGTGCCAGCAGCACGTCCGGGGACAGGGCTTACACTGAAGCTTTCTTT. It codes for CASSTSGDRAYTEAFF. The V gene is TRBV5-4, the J gene TRBJ1-1; 9 nucleotides align to TRBD1. Per germline, CDR1 SGHNT and CDR2 YYREEE (reference sequence). The CDR3 runs 16 residues. V lost 4 bases to trimming and J lost 3 bases; unmatched junction nucleotides: 10.

The J gene is TRBJ2-5, the V gene TRBV30, with 13 bases aligning to TRBD2. V shed 1 base, J shed 4 bases, and the junction held 6 bases outside the gene matches. Germline loops: CDR1 GTSNPN, CDR2 SVGIG (reference sequence). The CDR3 consists of 16 residues. CDR3 protein: CAWSGGLAGMAETQYF. CDR3 DNA sequence: TGTGCCTGGAGTGGGGGACTAGCGGGAATGGCAGAGACCCAGTACTTC.

This chain uses TRBV30 with TRBJ1-4; D is undetermined. The CDR3 contains 14 residues. The V end was cut by 0 bases, the J end by 5 bases, with 10 bases between. Per germline, CDR1 GTSNPN and CDR2 SVGIG (reference sequence). The DNA for the CDR3 is TGTGCCTGGAGTGTGAGGGCGGGGAATGAAAAACTGTTTTTT. It is translated as CAWSVRAGNEKLFF.

The chain combines TRBV21-1 with TRBJ2-5; TRBD1 is the table's D call and was not checked against the DNA. TRBV21-1 is a known pseudogene. CDR3 length: 14 amino acids. The CDR3 DNA reads as TGTGCCAGCAGCCGGACAGGGGGCTGGGAGACCCAGTACTTC. It is translated as CASSRTGGWETQYF.

This chain links TRBV5-4 with TRBJ2-5, with 12 bases that match TRBD1. Near its end, the DNA agrees better with TRBJ2-7, so the J call may be wrong. This CDR3 has 16 residues. Germline V gene lookup returns CDR1 SGHNT and CDR2 YYREEE (reference sequence). CDR3 residues: CASSKGQGATTYEQYF. The CDR3 bases are TGTGCCAGCAGCAAGGGACAGGGGGCGACTACCTACGAGCAGTACTTC.

V usage is TRBV27 and J usage is TRBJ2-5; a weak D match, TRBD1 (6 bases). Trimming stripped 3 bases from V and 5 bases from J, with 13 bases between. Germline loops: CDR1 MNHEY, CDR2 SMNVEV (reference sequence). The CDR3 contains 14 residues. Here the CDR3 DNA reads TGTGCCAGCAGTTTCTCCGGGACAACGGAGACCCAGTACTTC. The encoded protein is CASSFSGTTETQYF.